This is a list of T cell receptor beta chains from one sample in a study of CD8+CD57+ T cells in acquired aplastic anemia. TCRdb ran MiXCR on the reads and lists one entry per CDR3 protein. The repertoire holds about 170,000 distinct CDR3 sequences, with around 45% as singletons. Material for sequencing was sorted CD4+, CD8+, or CD8+CD57+ T cells (not recorded which) from PBMCs. The origin of the receptors is a human donor in good health. The CDR3 runs from the conserved cysteine through the conserved F or W. Each record gives: D gene, V gene, clone size, J gene, CDR3 DNA, CDR3 protein. The D gene is left open where the match is weak. The size field is filled for only some rows; it gives once, few, many or a size class.

D gene: NA
V gene: TRBV6-1
clone size: NA
J gene: TRBJ1-5
CDR3 DNA: TGTGCCAGCAGTGAAAGGGGGGTGGAGCTCCAGCATTTT
CDR3 protein: CASSERGVELQHF

D gene: TRBD1
V gene: TRBV7-2
clone size: NA
J gene: TRBJ2-7
CDR3 DNA: TGTGCCAGCAGTTTGATATCGGGACAGCCCTACGAGCAGGACTTC
CDR3 protein: CASSLISGQPYEQDF

D gene: NA
V gene: TRBV10-3
clone size: many
J gene: TRBJ2-5
CDR3 DNA: TGTGCCCTCAGCGTGGGTGGCAGGTCCGGGAATCAAGAGACCCAGTACTTC
CDR3 protein: CALSVGGRSGNQETQYF

D gene: TRBD2
V gene: TRBV11-2
clone size: NA
J gene: TRBJ2-3
CDR3 DNA: TGTGCCAGCAGCTTCCGATCTAGCGGGGGGGGAGGTACGCAGTATTTT
CDR3 protein: CASSFRSSGGGGTQYF

D gene: NA
V gene: TRBV7-9
clone size: NA
J gene: TRBJ1-4
CDR3 DNA: TGTGCCAGCACCAAGGGAACTAATGAAAAACTGTTTTTT
CDR3 protein: CASTKGTNEKLFF

D gene: NA
V gene: TRBV5-1
clone size: many
J gene: TRBJ2-1
CDR3 DNA: TGCGCCAGCAGCTTTGGGGGGTCCTCTGAGCAGTTCTTC
CDR3 protein: CASSFGGSSEQFF

D gene: TRBD1
V gene: TRBV12-3/TRBV12-4
clone size: few
J gene: TRBJ2-1
CDR3 DNA: TGTGCCAGCCGGGACAGCTACTACAATGAGCAGTTCTTC
CDR3 protein: CASRDSYYNEQFF

D gene: NA
V gene: TRBV20-1
clone size: NA
J gene: TRBJ1-2
CDR3 DNA: TGCAGTGCCAACCAACCGGGACTCAAACTACTAACGTATGGCTACACCTTC
CDR3 protein: CSANQPGLKLLTYGYTF

D gene: NA
V gene: TRBV7-2
clone size: NA
J gene: TRBJ2-7
CDR3 DNA: TGTGCCAGCAGTTCAGAATCCGAGCAGTACTTC
CDR3 protein: CASSSESEQYF

D gene: TRBD2
V gene: TRBV7-3
clone size: NA
J gene: TRBJ2-3
CDR3 DNA: TGTGCCAGCAGCTTACGCGGGGGAGCAGATACGCAGTATTTT
CDR3 protein: CASSLRGGADTQYF

D gene: NA
V gene: TRBV12-3/TRBV12-4
clone size: NA
J gene: TRBJ2-4
CDR3 DNA: TGTGCCAGCAGTCGGCCTCTAGCCAAAAACATTCAGTACTTC
CDR3 protein: CASSRPLAKNIQYF

D gene: NA
V gene: TRBV25-1
clone size: NA
J gene: TRBJ2-5
CDR3 DNA: TGTGCCAGCAGTGAATCAGGCGGGAAGGAGACCCAGTACTTC
CDR3 protein: CASSESGGKETQYF

D gene: NA
V gene: TRBV28
clone size: NA
J gene: TRBJ2-3
CDR3 DNA: TGTGCCACAATCCCGAGGGAGGCAGATACGCAGTATTTT
CDR3 protein: CATIPREADTQYF

D gene: NA
V gene: TRBV27
clone size: once
J gene: TRBJ1-2
CDR3 DNA: TGTGCCAGCAGTCCTACAATGGGCTATGGCTACACCTTC
CDR3 protein: CASSPTMGYGYTF

D gene: NA
V gene: TRBV24-1
clone size: NA
J gene: TRBJ2-1
CDR3 DNA: TGTGCCCCCGTTACTACAGGGAGCGATGAGCAGTTCTTC
CDR3 protein: CAPVTTGSDEQFF

D gene: NA
V gene: TRBV14
clone size: many
J gene: TRBJ2-7
CDR3 DNA: TGTGCCAGCAGCCAAGTTTACGAGCAGTACTTC
CDR3 protein: CASSQVYEQYF

D gene: NA
V gene: TRBV18
clone size: few
J gene: TRBJ2-2
CDR3 DNA: TGTGCCAGCTCACTTAGACAGGATGGGACCGGGGAGCTGTTTTTT
CDR3 protein: CASSLRQDGTGELFF

D gene: NA
V gene: TRBV28
clone size: NA
J gene: TRBJ2-3
CDR3 DNA: TGTGCCAGCAGTCCTGCGAGGCTCTCAGATACGCAGTATTTT
CDR3 protein: CASSPARLSDTQYF

D gene: NA
V gene: TRBV25-1
clone size: NA
J gene: TRBJ1-1
CDR3 DNA: TGTGCCAGCAACGGGGGGCCCGGGGACACTGAAGCTTTCTTT
CDR3 protein: CASNGGPGDTEAFF

D gene: NA
V gene: TRBV12-3/TRBV12-4
clone size: many
J gene: TRBJ1-4
CDR3 DNA: TGTGCCAGCAGTCCCCGTGGGGAAAAACTGTTTTTT
CDR3 protein: CASSPRGEKLFF

D gene: NA
V gene: TRBV24-1
clone size: NA
J gene: TRBJ2-3
CDR3 DNA: TGTGCCACCGCGGGGCCCGGACAGTCCGTTACCCCAGATACGCAGTATTTT
CDR3 protein: CATAGPGQSVTPDTQYF

D gene: NA
V gene: TRBV7-9
clone size: many
J gene: TRBJ2-1
CDR3 DNA: TGTGCCAGCAGCTTAGAACCAAGGGTATACAATGAGCAGTTCTTC
CDR3 protein: CASSLEPRVYNEQFF

D gene: NA
V gene: TRBV29-1
clone size: many
J gene: TRBJ1-5
CDR3 DNA: TGCAGCGTTGTTGTGGGGGATCAGCCCCAGCATTTT
CDR3 protein: CSVVVGDQPQHF

D gene: TRBD2
V gene: TRBV6-2/TRBV6-3
clone size: few
J gene: TRBJ2-1
CDR3 DNA: TGTGCCAGCAGTTACCTGCGGGGGAGCTCCTACAATGAGCAGTTCTTC
CDR3 protein: CASSYLRGSSYNEQFF

D gene: NA
V gene: TRBV11-2
clone size: many
J gene: TRBJ2-2
CDR3 DNA: TGTGCCAGCAGCTTAGAGGCTAGGAGAAGGGGGGAGCTGTTTTTT
CDR3 protein: CASSLEARRRGELFF

D gene: NA
V gene: TRBV7-3
clone size: many
J gene: TRBJ1-1
CDR3 DNA: TGTGCCAGCAGCTTTGACGGTGACGGTGAAGCTTTCTTT
CDR3 protein: CASSFDGDGEAFF

D gene: NA
V gene: TRBV7-3
clone size: many
J gene: TRBJ2-5
CDR3 DNA: TGTGCCAGCAGCCCCGGAGGGGCGTCCGGAGAGACCCAGTACTTC
CDR3 protein: CASSPGGASGETQYF

D gene: TRBD1
V gene: TRBV30
clone size: few
J gene: TRBJ2-7
CDR3 DNA: TGTGCCTGGGGCAGGGGGCGGTACGAGCAGTACTTC
CDR3 protein: CAWGRGRYEQYF